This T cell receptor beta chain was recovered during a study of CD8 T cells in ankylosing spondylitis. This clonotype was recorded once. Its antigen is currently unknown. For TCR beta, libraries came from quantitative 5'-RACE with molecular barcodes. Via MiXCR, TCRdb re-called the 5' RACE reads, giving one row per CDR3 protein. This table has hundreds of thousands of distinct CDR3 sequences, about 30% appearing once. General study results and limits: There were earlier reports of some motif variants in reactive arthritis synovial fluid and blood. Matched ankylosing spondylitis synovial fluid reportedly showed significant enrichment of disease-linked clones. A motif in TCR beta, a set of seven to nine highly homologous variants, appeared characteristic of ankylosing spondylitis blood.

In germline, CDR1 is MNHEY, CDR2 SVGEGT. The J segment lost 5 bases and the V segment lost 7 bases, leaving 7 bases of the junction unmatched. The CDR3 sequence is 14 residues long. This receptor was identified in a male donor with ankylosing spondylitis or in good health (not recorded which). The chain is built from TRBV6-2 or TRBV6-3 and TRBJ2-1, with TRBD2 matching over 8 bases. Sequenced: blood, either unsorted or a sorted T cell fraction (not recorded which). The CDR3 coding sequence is TGTGCCAGCACCCCGGGACTAGTTAACAATGAGCAGTTCTTC. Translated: CASTPGLVNNEQFF.